Listed here is a single T cell receptor (beta chain). Its antigen is not known. This sample was included in a study of cytomegalovirus exposure and HLA in healthy donors. Findings and limits, study-wide: Diagnosis of cytomegalovirus status made by the classifier reportedly showed high specificity and sensitivity. Researchers counted roughly 160 TCR beta chains as cytomegalovirus-associated. After further analysis at a later stage, around 17,000 TCR beta sequences were associated with HLA alleles at 0.05 false discovery rate.

Use of 60 Vbeta and 13 Jbeta primers characterized the PCR. Sequencing used immunoSEQ multiplex PCR; TCRdb keeps in-frame clones, though not all of them. The sample includes around 120,000 clones, more than 65% of them seen just once. Germline V gene lookup returns CDR1 MNHEY and CDR2 SMNVEV (reference sequence). This CDR3 spans 13 amino acids. Trimming took 4 bases from V and 7 from J, leaving 10 bases between them. The rearrangement uses TRBV27 and TRBJ1-4; possible D gene TRBD1, 5 bases. The sequence was obtained from a man aged 18 to 29 in good health and CMV-seronegative. Sample: PBMCs. CDR3 region: CASSYQGGEKLFF. DNA for the CDR3: TGTGCCAGCAGTTATCAGGGAGGTGAAAAACTGTTTTTT.